One sample yielded the 30 T cell receptor beta chains listed below, sequenced in a study of CD8 T cells in Susac syndrome. Random hexamers were used to reverse transcribe an amount of about 0.5 to 1 ug RNA. TCRdb fed the immunoSEQ multiplex PCR reads into MiXCR, producing one record per CDR3 protein. The sample contains around 80,000 distinct CDR3 sequences, approximately 96% of which appear only once. Material for sequencing was CD8+ T cells from PBMCs. The receptors were sampled from a human donor with Susac syndrome.

This chain joins TRBV29-1 and TRBJ1-2; no firm D call. V gave up 3 bases and J gave up 8 bases, with 13 bases separating them. Germline lookup yields CDR1 SQVTM and CDR2 ANQGSEA. This CDR3 contains 12 residues. For the CDR3, the DNA is TGCAGCGTTGAGACGAACGAAAAGGGCTACACCTTC. It specifies CSVETNEKGYTF.

DNA of the CDR3: TGTGCCAGCAGTTTTCCGACTAGCGGTCCCTACAATGAGCAGTTCTTC. It encodes CASSFPTSGPYNEQFF. The chain employs TRBV27 and TRBJ2-1; TRBD2 matches 9 bases. CDR1 is MNHEY and CDR2 is SMNVEV in the germline V gene (reference sequence). V gave up 3 bases and J gave up 2 bases; unmatched junction bases: 5. This CDR3 region has 16 residues.

V usage is TRBV9 and J usage is TRBJ2-1; no firm D call. The germline V gene has CDR1 SGDLS and CDR2 YYNGEE. The CDR3 length is 12 residues. With 0 bases removed from V and 7 bases from J, the gap between germline ends came to 5 bases. The CDR3 DNA reads TGTGCCAGCAGCGTAGGCGCGAATGAGCAGTTCTTC. The encoded protein is CASSVGANEQFF.

This sequence joins TRBV12-3 or TRBV12-4 and TRBJ1-5, with 7 positions matching TRBD1. V shed 5 bases, J shed 3 bases, and the junction held 7 bases outside the gene matches. The CDR3 consists of 15 residues. In nucleotides, the CDR3 is TGTGCCAGCAGTCCACCCGACAGGGTCAATCAGCCCCAGCATTTT. As protein: CASSPPDRVNQPQHF.

The rearrangement links TRBV12-3 or TRBV12-4 to TRBJ2-7; 7 nucleotides align to TRBD1. J gave up 2 bases and V 4 bases, and 5 bases lay outside the gene matches. This CDR3 region has 14 residues. This CDR3 is CASSSGQAPYEQYV. CDR3 in DNA: TGTGCCAGCAGTTCCGGACAGGCGCCCTACGAGCAGTACGTC.

The chain employs TRBV5-1 and TRBJ2-5; D is ambiguous. CDR3 length equals 14 residues. The V end lost 0 bases, the J end lost 0 bases, and 6 bases lay between the germline ends. The germline CDR1 and CDR2 sequences are SGHRS and YFSETQ. The CDR3 sequence is CASSLVLYQETQYF. The DNA for the CDR3 is TGCGCCAGCAGCTTGGTGTTGTACCAAGAGACCCAGTACTTC.

The chain joins TRBV20-1 to TRBJ2-3; TRBD2 matches at 8 bases. Germline values: CDR1 DFQATT, CDR2 SNEGSKA (reference sequence). The junction had 8 bases not matched to a gene; V was cut back by 6 bases and J by 0 bases. This CDR3 comprises 15 residues. CDR3 in DNA: TGCAGTGCCCCCTCCCGGGGGGGGAGCACAGATACGCAGTATTTT. This encodes CSAPSRGGSTDTQYF.

The chain carries TRBV4-1 and TRBJ2-5; D gene unclear. Trimming stripped 4 bases from V and 1 base from J, with 1 base between. In germline, CDR1 is MGHRA, CDR2 YSYEKL. CDR3 length: 11 residues. The CDR3 DNA follows: TGCGCCAGCAGCCCCCAAGAGACCCAGTACTTC. Amino acids: CASSPQETQYF.

This clonotype was seen a single time. The chain employs TRBV4-1 and TRBJ2-3; D call uncertain. CDR3 length: 11 amino acids. Germline CDR1 reads MGHRA; CDR2 reads YSYEKL. V was trimmed by 1 base and J by 5 bases, leaving 1 base between them. The chain's CDR3 is CASSQVDTQYF. CDR3 coding DNA: TGCGCCAGCAGCCAAGTAGATACGCAGTATTTT.

The rearrangement links TRBV27 to TRBJ1-1; the D gene is possibly TRBD1 (5 bases). Germline V gene lookup returns CDR1 MNHEY and CDR2 SMNVEV (reference sequence). The CDR3 is 13 amino acids. The V gene lost 5 bases and the J gene lost 1 base, with 8 bases spanning the gap. The CDR3 is CASSPRENTEAFF. As DNA, the CDR3 is TGTGCCAGCAGTCCCAGGGAGAACACTGAAGCTTTCTTT.

This chain links TRBV20-1 with TRBJ2-1; 14 bases are a match to TRBD2. Germline V lookup: CDR1 DFQATT, CDR2 SNEGSKA (reference sequence). The junction had 14 bases not matched to a gene; V was cut back by 6 bases and J by 4 bases. The CDR3 sequence is 18 residues long. In nucleotides, the CDR3 is TGCAGTGCGCGGGGACTAGCGGGAGTTCAGGTCCTTTACAATGAGCAGTTCTTC. Protein sequence: CSARGLAGVQVLYNEQFF.

V usage is TRBV4-1 and J usage is TRBJ2-5; D gene ambiguous. The V and J ends lost 0 bases and 6 bases respectively, with 5 bases between them. CDR3 size: 12 residues. From germline, CDR1 is MGHRA and CDR2 YSYEKL. DNA of the CDR3: TGCGCCAGCAGCCAAGATGAAAAGACCCAGTACTTC. Its protein is CASSQDEKTQYF.

The chain employs TRBV9 and TRBJ1-2; D call uncertain. The CDR3 extends over 12 amino acids. Germline CDR1 and CDR2: SGDLS and YYNGEE. Between the trimmed V and J ends, which lost 2 bases and 2 bases, there was a span of 4 bases. CDR3 protein: CASSVDNYGYTF. In DNA form, the CDR3 reads TGTGCCAGCAGCGTTGACAACTATGGCTACACCTTC. Complete variable domain (other parts from reference TRBV9 and TRBJ1-2): DSGVTQTPKHLITATGQRVTLRCSPRSGDLSVYWYQQSLDQGLQFLIQYYNGEERAKGNILERFSAQQFPDLHSELNLSSLELGDSALYFCASSVDNYGYTFGSGTRLTVV.

The chain carries TRBV29-1 and TRBJ2-2; 10 bases are shared with TRBD1. The V gene end was trimmed by 0 bases and the J gene end by 6 bases; junction bases not matched to a gene: 10. CDR1 and CDR2 from the germline V gene are SQVTM and ANQGSEA. The CDR3 consists of 17 residues. CDR3 in amino acids: CSVEDQGTGDLSGELFF. As DNA, the CDR3 is TGCAGCGTTGAAGATCAAGGGACAGGGGACCTTTCCGGGGAGCTGTTTTTT.

This sequence joins TRBV7-8 and TRBJ2-4; 7 bases map to TRBD2. The germline gives CDR1 SGHVS, CDR2 FQNEAQ. This CDR3 comprises 14 residues. V lost 5 bases, J lost 9 bases, and 10 bases stayed unmatched. The CDR3 DNA is TGTGCCAGCAGCCGGGTGGACGGGGGGACCATTCAGTACTTC. Amino acids: CASSRVDGGTIQYF.

This chain links TRBV29-1 with TRBJ1-2; the D gene is possibly TRBD1 (6 bases). The CDR3 length is 13 residues. From germline, CDR1 is SQVTM and CDR2 ANQGSEA. Trimming cost V 6 bases and J 5 bases, with 16 bases left between them. The CDR3 reads CSVWDGGLYGYTF. In DNA form, the CDR3 reads TGCAGCGTGTGGGACGGGGGCCTTTATGGCTACACCTTC.

The chain joins TRBV4-1 to TRBJ1-2; D is unclear. CDR1 and CDR2 from the germline V gene are MGHRA and YSYEKL. The CDR3 runs 14 residues. V shed 0 bases and J shed 4 bases, with 9 bases lying between them. CDR3 DNA sequence: TGCGCCAGCAGCCAAGACCCAGAACGCTATGGCTACACCTTC. Residues: CASSQDPERYGYTF.

The chain links TRBV6-2 or TRBV6-3 to TRBJ1-2; TRBD1 matches at 9 bases. This CDR3 contains 15 residues. Trimming took 4 bases from V and 7 from J; bases not matched to a gene: 10. CDR1 MNHEY and CDR2 SVGEGT come from the germline V gene. DNA for the CDR3: TGTGCCAGCAGTTTTGACCGGGACAGGGTCCGTGGCTACACCTTC. Translated: CASSFDRDRVRGYTF.

The chain carries TRBV29-1 and TRBJ1-1; D is unclear. In germline, CDR1 is SQVTM, CDR2 ANQGSEA. There are 11 residues in the CDR3. V was shortened by 7 bases and J by 5 bases, with 11 bases between the two germline ends. Here the CDR3 DNA reads TGCAGCGCCGAAGGACGAACTGAAGCTTTCTTT. Its translation is CSAEGRTEAFF.

This sequence joins TRBV3-1 and TRBJ2-1; 10 positions agree with TRBD2. The CDR3 runs to 16 residues. V shed 4 bases and J 4 bases; nucleotides not matched to a gene: 7. CDR1 is LGHDT, CDR2 YNNKEL, per germline (reference sequence). CDR3 sequence (DNA): TGTGCCAGCAGCCTTGGAGGACTAGCGGATTACAATGAGCAGTTCTTC. Encoded protein: CASSLGGLADYNEQFF.

Here the CDR3 DNA reads TGTGCCAGCAGTTACTCGGGTTACACCGGGGAGCTGTTTTTT. It is translated as CASSYSGYTGELFF. The chain couples TRBV6-5 to TRBJ2-2; D unclear. Trimming took 0 bases from V and 3 from J, leaving 5 bases between them. CDR1 is MNHEY, CDR2 SVGAGI, per germline. There are 14 residues in the CDR3.

This clonotype was counted once. The CDR3 bases are TGCAGCGTTTGGGGGGCTCTGGGGATGAACACTGAAGCTTTCTTT. Its protein product is CSVWGALGMNTEAFF. V is TRBV29-1 and J is TRBJ1-1; TRBD1 might be the D (6 bases). The germline gives CDR1 SQVTM, CDR2 ANQGSEA. The germline V and J ends were trimmed by 5 bases and 0 bases, with 16 bases remaining between them. This CDR3 is 15 amino acids long.

The gene calls are TRBV2 and TRBJ2-5; 8 bases are a match to TRBD2. Germline V lookup: CDR1 SNHLY, CDR2 FYNNEI. CDR3 length equals 12 residues. Trimming took 10 bases from V and 4 from J; bases not matched to a gene: 5. The CDR3 loop is CATLGGAETQYF. The DNA for the CDR3 is TGTGCCACCCTCGGGGGGGCAGAGACCCAGTACTTC.

In DNA form, the CDR3 reads TGTGCCAGCAGCTTCCCTCAACAGGGGCACCAGTACTATGGCTACACCTTC. Its translation is CASSFPQQGHQYYGYTF. The chain uses TRBV5-6 and TRBJ1-2, with 7 bases matching TRBD1. The trim removed 2 bases at V and 3 bases at J, leaving 13 bases unmatched. Germline CDR1 SGHDT, CDR2 YYEEEE. This CDR3 is built from 17 residues.

The rearrangement joins TRBV11-2 to TRBJ2-1, with D possibly called TRBD1 or TRBD2 (5 bases each). The CDR3 spans 14 residues. Germline V gene sequence: CDR1 SGHAT, CDR2 FQNNGV. V lost 5 bases and J lost 8, with 16 bases in between. CDR3 amino acids: CASSLGTYADEQFF. Written as DNA, the CDR3 is TGTGCCAGCAGCCTAGGGACCTATGCCGATGAGCAGTTCTTC.

The chain employs TRBV12-3 or TRBV12-4 and TRBJ1-5; tentatively, D is TRBD1 (5 bases). Trimming removed 6 bases from V and 0 bases from J, with 12 bases in between. CDR3 length: 15 amino acids. CDR3 DNA: TGTGCCAGCAGCCTTACAGGAAATAGCAATCAGCCCCAGCATTTT. This sequence encodes CASSLTGNSNQPQHF.

V and J are TRBV29-1 and TRBJ2-1; maybe TRBD2 (7 bases). Germline CDR1 and CDR2: SQVTM and ANQGSEA. Trimming removed 4 bases from V and 4 bases from J, with 11 bases in between. There are 13 residues in the CDR3. CDR3 residues: CSVGEGGYNEQFF. The CDR3 DNA is TGCAGCGTTGGGGAGGGGGGATACAATGAGCAGTTCTTC.

The V and J genes are TRBV5-6 and TRBJ2-2; no clear D gene. Germline CDR1 and CDR2: SGHDT and YYEEEE. The CDR3 runs to 12 residues. The V end lost 7 bases, the J end lost 0 bases, and 4 bases lay between the germline ends. The CDR3 coding sequence is TGTGCCAGCCTCGCGAACACCGGGGAGCTGTTTTTT. It translates to CASLANTGELFF.

The chain couples TRBV3-1 to TRBJ2-3; D is uncertain. Trimming cost V 4 bases and J 2 bases, with 13 bases left between them. This CDR3 is 15 amino acids long. CDR1 and CDR2 (germline): LGHDT, YNNKEL (reference sequence). The CDR3 DNA reads as TGTGCCAGCAGCCCACCAGCCGGGTACACAGATACGCAGTATTTT. Encoded protein: CASSPPAGYTDTQYF.

The chain carries TRBV28 and TRBJ1-1; tentative D call: TRBD1 (5 bases). Per the germline V gene, CDR1 is MDHEN and CDR2 is SYDVKM. The V gene lost 2 bases and the J gene lost 2 bases, with 9 bases spanning the gap. The CDR3 is made up of 14 amino acids. CDR3: CASSLTGINTEAFF. The CDR3 DNA follows: TGTGCCAGCAGTTTAACAGGAATCAACACTGAAGCTTTCTTT.